Presented here are 27 T cell receptor beta chains from one specimen sequenced in a study of cytomegalovirus exposure and HLA in healthy donors. 13 Jbeta primers and 60 Vbeta primers were used for the PCR. The repertoire was sequenced with immunoSEQ multiplex PCR; TCRdb's copy has only in-frame clones and lacks some. The repertoire holds approximately 150,000 clones, with about 70% as singletons. Material: PBMCs. Every receptor here comes from a woman between 18 and 30 years old in good health and CMV-seropositive.

J is TRBJ2-3 and V is TRBV21-1; TRBD1, as called in the table, went unchecked against the DNA. TRBV21-1 is described as a pseudogene. This CDR3 is 16 amino acids long. CDR3 protein: CASSVRDRVFTDTQYF. CDR3 coding DNA: TGTGCCAGCAGCGTCCGGGACAGGGTATTCACAGATACGCAGTATTTT.

The genes are TRBV5-1 and TRBJ1-2, with TRBD1 identical over 9 bases. CDR3 size: 16 residues. Germline-derived CDR1 and CDR2 are SGHRS and YFSETQ. V trimming: 4 bases; J trimming: 0 bases; junction bases outside the gene matches: 7. CDR3 nucleotides: TGCGCCAGCAGCCGGGGGACAGGGCAAACTAACTATGGCTACACCTTC. Protein sequence: CASSRGTGQTNYGYTF.

This rearrangement joins TRBV2 to TRBJ1-6, with D hard to call. This CDR3 has 15 residues. Looked up from germline, CDR1 is SNHLY and CDR2 is FYNNEI. Trimming removed 6 bases at V and 3 bases at J, with 12 bases between. The CDR3 reads CASRIRDVYNSPLHF. The DNA of the CDR3 is TGTGCCAGCAGAATCCGGGATGTCTATAATTCACCCCTCCACTTT.

This rearrangement joins TRBV5-1 to TRBJ2-7; 9 nucleotides agree with TRBD1. The V gene's germline CDR1 is SGHRS and CDR2 YFSETQ. V gave up 4 bases and J gave up 0 bases; unmatched junction bases: 5. The CDR3 consists of 15 residues. The CDR3 protein is CASSGGTGSSYEQYF. CDR3 bases: TGCGCCAGCAGCGGGGGGACAGGGAGCTCCTACGAGCAGTACTTC.

This chain connects TRBV30 to TRBJ2-3; TRBD2 might be the D (7 bases). Germline CDR1 and CDR2: GTSNPN and SVGIG (reference sequence). Trimming left V 3 bases short and J 6 bases short, with 16 bases between. The CDR3 sequence is 14 residues long. CDR3 amino acids: CAWSKTGGGDTQYF. CDR3 coding DNA: TGTGCCTGGAGCAAAACGGGGGGCGGGGATACGCAGTATTTT.

The rearrangement uses TRBV30 and TRBJ1-2; TRBD1 matches 8 bases. The CDR3 has 13 amino acids. V was pared by 5 bases and J by 5 bases, with 7 bases of the junction left unmatched. Germline V gives CDR1 GTSNPN, CDR2 SVGIG (reference sequence). This chain's CDR3 is CAWSRTGTYGYTF. CDR3 sequence (DNA): TGTGCCTGGTCCAGGACAGGGACTTATGGCTACACCTTC.

This clone was observed a handful of times. The chain employs TRBV5-1 and TRBJ1-1; D is possibly TRBD1 (5 bases). The CDR3 totals 15 residues. CDR1 is SGHRS and CDR2 is YFSETQ in the germline V gene. With 1 base removed from V and 0 bases from J, the gap between germline ends came to 10 bases. CDR3 in DNA: TGCGCCAGCAGCTTGCCAAGGGGTGTGAACACTGAAGCTTTCTTT. Protein product: CASSLPRGVNTEAFF.

This clone appeared once. This chain links TRBV19 with TRBJ1-5, with 9 bases that match TRBD1. Germline CDR1 is LNHDA and CDR2 is SQIVND (reference sequence). J gave up 7 bases and V 6 bases, and 10 bases lay outside the gene matches. The CDR3 is 15 residues long. CDR3 residues: CASSDGGQGWQPQHF. Here the CDR3 DNA reads TGTGCCAGTAGCGATGGGGGACAGGGTTGGCAGCCCCAGCATTTT.

V and J are TRBV27 and TRBJ2-6; the D gene is possibly TRBD1 (6 bases). In germline, CDR1 is MNHEY, CDR2 SMNVEV (reference sequence). The CDR3 has 16 residues. Trimming shortened V by 5 bases and J by 2 bases, and 13 bases separated the two germline ends. CDR3 sequence: CASSLRGTPGANVLTF. The CDR3 region has the DNA TGTGCCAGCAGTCTCAGGGGTACCCCTGGGGCCAACGTCCTGACTTTC. Filled out from reference TRBV27 and TRBJ2-6, the complete variable domain reads EAQVTQNPRYLITVTGKKLTVTCSQNMNHEYMSWYRQDPGLGLRQIYYSMNVEVTDKGDVPEGYKVSRKEKRNFPLILESPSPNQTSLYFCASSLRGTPGANVLTFGAGSRLTVL.

The V gene is TRBV7-8, the J gene TRBJ1-2; D call uncertain. The CDR3 sequence is 12 residues long. Germline CDR1 is SGHVS and CDR2 is FQNEAQ. V gave up 2 bases and J gave up 8 bases, with 9 bases separating them. The chain's CDR3 is CASSLTGSGYTF. The CDR3, as DNA: TGTGCCAGCAGCTTAACCGGGTCCGGCTACACCTTC.

The chain has TRBV7-3 and TRBJ1-2, with 8 bases fitting TRBD1. Trimming cost V 8 bases and J 8 bases; bases outside gene matches: 16. This CDR3 spans 15 amino acids. Germline assignment: CDR1 SGHTA and CDR2 FQGTGA. CDR3 in amino acids: CASEPGQGRSGGYTF. CDR3 coding DNA: TGTGCCAGCGAGCCCGGACAGGGCCGCTCGGGGGGCTACACCTTC.

This clone turned up a few times. V and J are TRBV7-9 and TRBJ2-7, with 8 bases lining up with TRBD1. CDR1 and CDR2 from the germline V gene are SEHNR and FQNEAQ (reference sequence). Trimming removed 5 bases from V and 0 bases from J; junction bases left unmatched: 9. This CDR3 has 16 residues. CDR3 sequence reads: CASSPRTGMSSYEQYF. The CDR3 DNA is TGTGCCAGCAGCCCGAGGACAGGGATGAGCTCCTACGAGCAGTACTTC.

This chain links TRBV15 with TRBJ2-7; D not certain. CDR3 length: 15 residues. Germline CDR1 reads LNHNV; CDR2 reads YYDKDF (reference sequence). Trimming removed 0 bases from V and 7 bases from J, with 16 bases in between. The CDR3 region is CATSRDDVSFWEQYF. CDR3 nucleotide sequence: TGTGCCACCAGCAGAGATGACGTTAGCTTCTGGGAGCAGTACTTC.

This clone occurred a few times. The rearrangement joins TRBV27 to TRBJ1-2, with TRBD1 as a possible D gene (6 bases). This CDR3 has 16 amino acids. Germline-derived CDR1 and CDR2 are MNHEY and SMNVEV (reference sequence). Trimming left V 4 bases short and J 4 bases short, with 19 bases between. This CDR3 is CASSSLPGTNFYGYTF. Here the CDR3 DNA reads TGTGCCAGCAGTTCTCTCCCCGGGACAAACTTCTATGGCTACACCTTC.

This clone was observed a few times. The chain carries TRBV25-1 and TRBJ1-2, with 7 positions matching TRBD1. This CDR3 contains 17 residues. CDR1 is MGHDK, CDR2 SYGVNS, per germline. The J segment lost 6 bases and the V segment lost 3 bases, leaving 16 bases of the junction unmatched. The CDR3 here is CASSEGAPGTAWDGYTF. In DNA, the CDR3 is TGTGCCAGCAGTGAGGGAGCCCCCGGGACAGCTTGGGATGGCTACACCTTC.

This sequence joins TRBV28 and TRBJ2-7, with 12 bases fitting TRBD2. CDR3 length: 18 residues. Looked up from germline, CDR1 is MDHEN and CDR2 is SYDVKM. The V and J ends lost 6 bases and 4 bases, in that order; junction bases with no gene match: 16. The CDR3 loop reads CASSSPKITSGRWYEQYF. CDR3 nucleotide sequence: TGTGCCAGCAGCTCTCCGAAGATCACTAGCGGGAGGTGGTACGAGCAGTACTTC.

The chain recombines TRBV6-1 with TRBJ1-2; D ambiguous. V was shortened by 1 base and J by 7 bases, with 16 bases between the two germline ends. Germline values: CDR1 MNHNS, CDR2 SASEGT. CDR3 length equals 15 residues. The CDR3 sequence is CASSEGLWQEAGYTF. In nucleotides, the CDR3 is TGTGCCAGCAGTGAAGGCCTGTGGCAGGAAGCTGGCTACACCTTC.

J is TRBJ2-7 and V is TRBV28, with D uncertain. This CDR3 comprises 12 residues. In germline, CDR1 is MDHEN, CDR2 SYDVKM. The V and J ends lost 6 bases and 4 bases respectively, with 10 bases between them. Here the CDR3 DNA reads TGTGCCAGCAGGACGACTCGTTACGAGCAGTACTTC. This sequence encodes CASRTTRYEQYF.

The chain carries TRBV9 and TRBJ1-4; 7 nucleotides match TRBD1. V was pared by 7 bases and J by 4 bases, with 13 bases of the junction left unmatched. This CDR3 is built from 16 residues. CDR1 is SGDLS and CDR2 is YYNGEE in the germline V gene. The CDR3 coding sequence is TGTGCCAGCTCCTCGGGACAGCGGGCAGTTAATGAAAAACTGTTTTTT. Its protein product is CASSSGQRAVNEKLFF.

This clone was seen only once. This rearrangement joins TRBV29-1 to TRBJ1-1; D is uncertain. Germline V gene lookup returns CDR1 SQVTM and CDR2 ANQGSEA. The CDR3 loop spans 14 amino acids. The CDR3 region has the DNA TGCAGTCCATATATACCGGGAAAGAACACTGAAGCTTTCTTT. Translated: CSPYIPGKNTEAFF.

The chain links TRBV10-3 to TRBJ2-3, with D maybe TRBD1 (6 bases). V shed 3 bases and J shed 7 bases, with 23 bases lying between them. The CDR3 is 17 residues long. Germline V gene lookup returns CDR1 ENHRY and CDR2 SYGVKD. CDR3 bases: TGTGCCATCAGTGACCTTACTAGTCCTAGGGGGTCGTATACGCAGTATTTT. This encodes CAISDLTSPRGSYTQYF.

The chain uses TRBV6-1 and TRBJ2-7; 7 bases align to TRBD1. The CDR3 extends over 14 amino acids. Germline CDR1 reads MNHNS; CDR2 reads SASEGT. After removal of 5 bases from V and 2 bases from J, the junction contained 6 bases not matched to a gene. CDR3 in DNA: TGTGCCAGCAGTTGGATGGGACAGACCTACGAGCAGTACTTC. This codes for CASSWMGQTYEQYF.

Only one count was recorded for this clone. The CDR3 region has the DNA TGCGCCAGCACGGGACAGACCTACGAGCAGTACTTC. Residues: CASTGQTYEQYF. J is TRBJ2-7 and V is TRBV5-1, with 7 bases identical to TRBD1. This CDR3 region has 12 residues. V was clipped by 6 bases and J by 2 bases; unmatched bases: 2. Germline V lookup: CDR1 SGHRS, CDR2 YFSETQ.

This clone was counted a few times. The genes are TRBV7-8 and TRBJ2-5, with TRBD1 identical over 7 bases. The CDR3 sequence is 17 residues long. J was trimmed by 6 bases and V by 5 bases; bases with no gene match: 18. CDR1 and CDR2 (germline): SGHVS, FQNEAQ. The CDR3 nucleotides are TGTGCCAGCAGCCCGACCCCCAGGGACAGTCGACGGAAGACCCAGTACTTC. Amino acid sequence: CASSPTPRDSRRKTQYF.

The V and J genes are TRBV19 and TRBJ1-5; 8 bases are a match to TRBD1. The germline V gene has CDR1 LNHDA and CDR2 SQIVND (reference sequence). The CDR3 is made up of 14 amino acids. Unmatched junction bases numbered 11, after V lost 4 bases and J lost 12 bases. In DNA form, the CDR3 reads TGTGCCAGTAGTAATACAGGGGGTCAAAGGGGCCAGCATTTT. As protein: CASSNTGGQRGQHF.

The V gene is TRBV6-5, the J gene TRBJ1-3; D perhaps matches TRBD1 (5 bases). Per germline, CDR1 MNHEY and CDR2 SVGAGI. The CDR3 has 15 amino acids. V dropped 9 bases and J dropped 3 bases, with 18 bases sitting between them. The chain's CDR3 is CASYTRSGGGNTIYF. The CDR3 DNA reads as TGTGCCAGTTATACGAGATCCGGGGGTGGAAACACCATATATTTT.

The chain carries TRBV19 and TRBJ2-2; 7 bases agree with TRBD1. V gave up 10 bases and J gave up 8 bases; unmatched junction bases: 19. From germline, CDR1 is LNHDA and CDR2 SQIVND (reference sequence). The CDR3 consists of 16 residues. CDR3 region: CATRSRDSALVGELFF. The CDR3 DNA reads TGTGCCACCCGATCCCGGGACAGCGCCCTTGTAGGGGAGCTGTTTTTT. Together with reference TRBV19 and TRBJ2-2, the CDR3 gives the full variable domain: DGGITQSPKYLFRKEGQNVTLSCEQNLNHDAMYWYRQDPGQGLRLIYYSQIVNDFQKGDIAEGYSVSREKKESFPLTVTSAQKNPTAFYLCATRSRDSALVGELFFGEGSRLTVL.